A selection of T cell receptor beta chains follows, all from one sample in a study of shared clonotypes between healthy human individuals. Sequencing was performed with immunoSEQ multiplex PCR; in TCRdb, only in-frame clones are kept and a portion is missing. Among 650,000 to 700,000 clones listed, roughly 88% were seen once. Sample: memory CD8+ T cells from PBMCs. The receptors were gathered from a man aged 18 to 29 in good health. Some clones in this sample may be carry-over from other donors' samples. Both conserved end residues are part of each CDR3. Each record gives: D gene, V gene, clone size, J gene, CDR3 DNA, CDR3 protein. The D gene is left open where the match is weak. Clone size is shown for a subset of rows, as once, few, many or a class of expanded clone.

d_call: NA
v_call: TRBV13
clone_size: NA
j_call: TRBJ1-2
cdr3_nt: TGTGCCAGCAGCTTAGATCGGGGATTTTATGGCTACACCTTC
cdr3_aa: CASSLDRGFYGYTF

d_call: NA
v_call: TRBV13
clone_size: once
j_call: TRBJ2-3
cdr3_nt: TGTGCCAGCAGCCCTGGGACGGCTAATTGGGGCGATACGCAGTATTTT
cdr3_aa: CASSPGTANWGDTQYF

d_call: TRBD1
v_call: TRBV5-1
clone_size: NA
j_call: TRBJ1-2
cdr3_nt: TGCGCCAGCAGCACCCGGACAGGGTTGGGTGGCTACACCTTC
cdr3_aa: CASSTRTGLGGYTF

d_call: NA
v_call: TRBV30
clone_size: NA
j_call: TRBJ2-7
cdr3_nt: TGTGCCTGGAGTGTACTTGATCCCTACGAGCAGTACTTC
cdr3_aa: CAWSVLDPYEQYF

d_call: TRBD2
v_call: TRBV28
clone_size: NA
j_call: TRBJ2-2
cdr3_nt: TGTGCCAGCAGTTTACTAACGGGGGGCACCGGGGAGCTGTTTTTT
cdr3_aa: CASSLLTGGTGELFF

d_call: NA
v_call: TRBV28
clone_size: NA
j_call: TRBJ2-7
cdr3_nt: TGTGCCAGCACTTATGGACGGTACTACGAGCAGTACTTC
cdr3_aa: CASTYGRYYEQYF

d_call: TRBD2
v_call: TRBV9
clone_size: once
j_call: TRBJ2-2
cdr3_nt: TGTGCCAGCAGCGGGGGACTAGCGGGAGGACGTCAGAACACCGGGGAGCTGTTTTTT
cdr3_aa: CASSGGLAGGRQNTGELFF

d_call: NA
v_call: TRBV7-2
clone_size: NA
j_call: TRBJ1-1
cdr3_nt: TGTGCCAGCAGCTCTGGACGGATCACGAACACTGAAGCTTTCTTT
cdr3_aa: CASSSGRITNTEAFF

d_call: NA
v_call: TRBV4-3
clone_size: NA
j_call: TRBJ1-3
cdr3_nt: TGCGCCAGCAGCCAGGACACCTCCAACACCATATATTTT
cdr3_aa: CASSQDTSNTIYF

d_call: NA
v_call: TRBV7-9
clone_size: NA
j_call: TRBJ1-2
cdr3_nt: TGTGCCAGCAGCTTTGGAGGGCAGAACTATGGCTACACCTTC
cdr3_aa: CASSFGGQNYGYTF

d_call: NA
v_call: TRBV9
clone_size: NA
j_call: TRBJ2-1
cdr3_nt: TGTGCCAGCAGCGTAGCTACGGTTGGAGACAATGAGCAGTTCTTC
cdr3_aa: CASSVATVGDNEQFF

d_call: NA
v_call: TRBV5-4
clone_size: NA
j_call: TRBJ2-3
cdr3_nt: TGTGCCAGCAGCTTGGACGGGCGCAGCACAGATACGCAGTATTTT
cdr3_aa: CASSLDGRSTDTQYF

d_call: TRBD2
v_call: TRBV7-3
clone_size: NA
j_call: TRBJ2-3
cdr3_nt: TGTGCCAGCAGCCCTAGTCCGGGAGGGCCCACAGATACGCAGTATTTT
cdr3_aa: CASSPSPGGPTDTQYF

d_call: NA
v_call: TRBV9
clone_size: NA
j_call: TRBJ1-3
cdr3_nt: TGTGCCAGCAGCGGCGGACAGCACTCTGGAAACACCATATATTTT
cdr3_aa: CASSGGQHSGNTIYF

d_call: NA
v_call: TRBV9
clone_size: NA
j_call: TRBJ2-1
cdr3_nt: TGTGCCAGCAGCGTAGCGGGGCCCCCCGGGAATGAGCAGTTCTTC
cdr3_aa: CASSVAGPPGNEQFF

d_call: NA
v_call: TRBV28
clone_size: NA
j_call: TRBJ2-1
cdr3_nt: TGTGCCAGCAGTTTGGGCACAGAAGAGTACAATGAGCAGTTCTTC
cdr3_aa: CASSLGTEEYNEQFF

d_call: TRBD2
v_call: TRBV27
clone_size: NA
j_call: TRBJ2-1
cdr3_nt: TGTGCCAGCAGACCGGGGACTAGCGAACTCAATGAGCAGTTCTTC
cdr3_aa: CASRPGTSELNEQFF

d_call: TRBD2
v_call: TRBV2
clone_size: NA
j_call: TRBJ2-4
cdr3_nt: TGTGCCAGCAGTGAGGGACTAGCGTCAACCCTAGCCAAAAACATTCAGTACTTC
cdr3_aa: CASSEGLASTLAKNIQYF

d_call: NA
v_call: TRBV7-2
clone_size: few
j_call: TRBJ2-2
cdr3_nt: TGTGCCAGCAGCTTAGCGCTTGGAGAGGAGCTGTTTTTT
cdr3_aa: CASSLALGEELFF

d_call: NA
v_call: TRBV7-6
clone_size: NA
j_call: TRBJ2-7
cdr3_nt: TGTGCCAGCAGGGGCGGGCAGGGAGACTCCTACGAGCAGTACTTC
cdr3_aa: CASRGGQGDSYEQYF

d_call: TRBD2
v_call: TRBV28
clone_size: NA
j_call: TRBJ2-5
cdr3_nt: TGTGCCAGCAGAGTAGGACTAGCGGATCAAGAGACCCAGTACTTC
cdr3_aa: CASRVGLADQETQYF

d_call: NA
v_call: TRBV29-1
clone_size: once
j_call: TRBJ2-4
cdr3_nt: TGCAGCGTTAGGAGGGACATTCAGTACTTC
cdr3_aa: CSVRRDIQYF